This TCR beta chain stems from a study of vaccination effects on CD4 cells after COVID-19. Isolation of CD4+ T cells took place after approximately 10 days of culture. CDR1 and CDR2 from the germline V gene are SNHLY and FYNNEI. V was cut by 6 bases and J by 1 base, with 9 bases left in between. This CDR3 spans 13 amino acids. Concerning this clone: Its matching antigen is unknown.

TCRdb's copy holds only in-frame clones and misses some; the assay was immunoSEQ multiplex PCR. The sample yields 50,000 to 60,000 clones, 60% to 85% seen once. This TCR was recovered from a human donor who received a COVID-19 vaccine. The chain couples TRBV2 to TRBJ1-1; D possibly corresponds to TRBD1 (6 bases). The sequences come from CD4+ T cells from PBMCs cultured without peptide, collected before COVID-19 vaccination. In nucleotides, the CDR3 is TGTGCCAGCAGATCGGGACAGAACACTGAAGCTTTCTTT. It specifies CASRSGQNTEAFF.